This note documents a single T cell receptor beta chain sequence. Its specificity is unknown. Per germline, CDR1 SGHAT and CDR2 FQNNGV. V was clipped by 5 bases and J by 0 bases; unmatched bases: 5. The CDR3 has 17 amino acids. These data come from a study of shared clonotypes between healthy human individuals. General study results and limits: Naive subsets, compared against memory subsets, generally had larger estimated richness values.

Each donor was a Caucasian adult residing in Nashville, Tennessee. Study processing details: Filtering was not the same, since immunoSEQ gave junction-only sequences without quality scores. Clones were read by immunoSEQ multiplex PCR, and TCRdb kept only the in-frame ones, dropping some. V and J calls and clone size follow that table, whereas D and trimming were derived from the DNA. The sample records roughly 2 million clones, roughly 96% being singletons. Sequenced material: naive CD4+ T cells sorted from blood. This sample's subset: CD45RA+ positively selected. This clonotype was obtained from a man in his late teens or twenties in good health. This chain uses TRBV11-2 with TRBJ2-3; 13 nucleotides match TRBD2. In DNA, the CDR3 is TGTGCCAGCAGCCCCGGGACTAGCGGGACTAGCACAGATACGCAGTATTTT. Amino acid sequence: CASSPGTSGTSTDTQYF.